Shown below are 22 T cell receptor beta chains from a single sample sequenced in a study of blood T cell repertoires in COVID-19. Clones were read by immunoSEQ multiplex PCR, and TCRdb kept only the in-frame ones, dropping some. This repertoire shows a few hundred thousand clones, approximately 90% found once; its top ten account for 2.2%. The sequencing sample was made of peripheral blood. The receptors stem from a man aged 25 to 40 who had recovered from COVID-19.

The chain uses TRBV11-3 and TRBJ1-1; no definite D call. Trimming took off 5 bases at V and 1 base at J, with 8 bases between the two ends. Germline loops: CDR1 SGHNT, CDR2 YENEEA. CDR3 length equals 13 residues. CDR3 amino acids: CASSARGNTEAFF. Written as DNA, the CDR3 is TGTGCCAGCAGCGCCCGGGGGAACACTGAAGCTTTCTTT.

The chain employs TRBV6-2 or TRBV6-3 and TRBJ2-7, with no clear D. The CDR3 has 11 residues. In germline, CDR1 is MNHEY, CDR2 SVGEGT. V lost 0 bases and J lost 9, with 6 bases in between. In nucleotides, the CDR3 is TGTGCCAGCAGTTACTCGTCTCGGCAGTACTTC. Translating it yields CASSYSSRQYF.

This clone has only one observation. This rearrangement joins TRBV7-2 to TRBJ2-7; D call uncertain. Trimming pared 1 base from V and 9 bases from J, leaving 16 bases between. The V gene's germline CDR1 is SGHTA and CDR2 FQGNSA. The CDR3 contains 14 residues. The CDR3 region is CASSLGSPFTGQYF. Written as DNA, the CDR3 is TGTGCCAGCAGCTTAGGGAGCCCGTTTACGGGGCAGTACTTC.

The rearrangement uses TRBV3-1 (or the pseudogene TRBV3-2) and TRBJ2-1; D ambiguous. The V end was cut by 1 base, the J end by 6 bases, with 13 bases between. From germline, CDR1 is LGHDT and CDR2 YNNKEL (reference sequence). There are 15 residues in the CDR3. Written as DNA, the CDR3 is TGTGCCAGCAGCCAAGGGCCCCAGGAATTCAATGAGCAGTTCTTC. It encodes CASSQGPQEFNEQFF.

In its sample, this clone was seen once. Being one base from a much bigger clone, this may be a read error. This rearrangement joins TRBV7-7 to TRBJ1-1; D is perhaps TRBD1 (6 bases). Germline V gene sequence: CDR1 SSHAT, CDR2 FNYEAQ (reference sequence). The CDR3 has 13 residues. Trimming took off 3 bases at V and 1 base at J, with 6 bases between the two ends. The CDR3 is CASSLTGNTEAFF. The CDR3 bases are TGTGCCAGCAGCTTGACAGGGAACACTGAAGCTTTCTTT.

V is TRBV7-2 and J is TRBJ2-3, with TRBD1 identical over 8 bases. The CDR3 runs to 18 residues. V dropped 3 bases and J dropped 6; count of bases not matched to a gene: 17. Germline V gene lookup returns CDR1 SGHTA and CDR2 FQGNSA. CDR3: CASSLKTSGQAVRDTQYF. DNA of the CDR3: TGTGCCAGCAGCTTGAAAACATCGGGACAGGCTGTTAGGGATACGCAGTATTTT.

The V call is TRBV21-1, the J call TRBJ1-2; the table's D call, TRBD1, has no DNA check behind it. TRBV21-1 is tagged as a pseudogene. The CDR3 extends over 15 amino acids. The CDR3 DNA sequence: TGTGCCAGCAGCCCCCATTGGGGCGATGGCTATGGCTACACCTTC. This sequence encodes CASSPHWGDGYGYTF.

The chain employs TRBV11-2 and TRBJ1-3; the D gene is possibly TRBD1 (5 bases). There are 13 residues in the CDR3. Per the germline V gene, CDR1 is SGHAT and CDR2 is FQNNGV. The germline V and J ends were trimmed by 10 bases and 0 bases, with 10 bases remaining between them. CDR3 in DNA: TGTGCCACCCAGGGCCTCTCTGGAAACACCATATATTTT. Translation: CATQGLSGNTIYF.

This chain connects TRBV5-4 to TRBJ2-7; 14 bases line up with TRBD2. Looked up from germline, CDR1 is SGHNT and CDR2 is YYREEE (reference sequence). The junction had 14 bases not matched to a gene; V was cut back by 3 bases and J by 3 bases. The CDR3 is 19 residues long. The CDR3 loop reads CASSSLPGLAGVNHYEQYF. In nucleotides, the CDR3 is TGTGCCAGCAGCTCCCTGCCGGGACTAGCGGGGGTCAATCACTACGAGCAGTACTTC. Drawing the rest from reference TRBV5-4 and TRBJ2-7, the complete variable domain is ETGVTQSPTHLIKTRGQQVTLRCSSQSGHNTVSWYQQALGQGPQFIFQYYREEENGRGNFPPRFSGLQFPNYSSELNVNALELDDSALYLCASSSLPGLAGVNHYEQYFGPGTRLTVT.

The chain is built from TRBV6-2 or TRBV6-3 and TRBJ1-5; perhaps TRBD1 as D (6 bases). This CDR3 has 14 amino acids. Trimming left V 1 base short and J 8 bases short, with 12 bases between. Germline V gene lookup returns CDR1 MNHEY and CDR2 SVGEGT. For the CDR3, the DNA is TGTGCCAGCAGTTACTTTTGGGGGCTGGAGCCCCAGCATTTT. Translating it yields CASSYFWGLEPQHF.

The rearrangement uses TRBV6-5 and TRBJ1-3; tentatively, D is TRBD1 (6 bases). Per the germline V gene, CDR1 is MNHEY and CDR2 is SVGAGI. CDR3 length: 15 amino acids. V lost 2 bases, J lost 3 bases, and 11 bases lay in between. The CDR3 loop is CASSYTAGVGNTIYF. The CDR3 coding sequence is TGTGCCAGCAGTTACACAGCAGGGGTTGGAAACACCATATATTTT.

CDR3 in DNA: TGTGCCAGCAGCTCTGGACAGGGACTAACCTACGAGCAGTACTTC. This translates into CASSSGQGLTYEQYF. The chain joins TRBV5-4 to TRBJ2-7; D perhaps matches TRBD1 (8 bases). This CDR3 spans 15 amino acids. Germline V CDR1 and CDR2: SGHNT, YYREEE (reference sequence). V dropped 3 bases and J dropped 2 bases, with 15 bases sitting between them.

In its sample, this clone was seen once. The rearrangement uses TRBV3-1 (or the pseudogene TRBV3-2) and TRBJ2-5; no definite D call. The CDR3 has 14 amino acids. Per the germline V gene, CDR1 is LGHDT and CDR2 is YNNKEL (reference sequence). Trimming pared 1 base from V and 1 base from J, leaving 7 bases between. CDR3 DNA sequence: TGTGCCAGCAGCCAAGCGGCTAGCCAAGAGACCCAGTACTTC. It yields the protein CASSQAASQETQYF.

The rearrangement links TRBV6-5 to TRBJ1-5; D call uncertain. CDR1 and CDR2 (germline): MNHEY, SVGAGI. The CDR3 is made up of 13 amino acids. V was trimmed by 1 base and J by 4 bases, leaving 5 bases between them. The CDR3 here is CASSYYANQPQHF. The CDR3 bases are TGTGCCAGCAGTTACTACGCGAATCAGCCCCAGCATTTT.

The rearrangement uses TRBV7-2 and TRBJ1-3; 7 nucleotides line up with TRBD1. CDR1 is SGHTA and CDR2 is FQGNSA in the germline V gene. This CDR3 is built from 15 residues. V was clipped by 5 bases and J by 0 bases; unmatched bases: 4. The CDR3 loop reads CASSMTGYSGNTIYF. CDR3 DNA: TGTGCCAGCAGCATGACAGGGTACTCTGGAAACACCATATATTTT.

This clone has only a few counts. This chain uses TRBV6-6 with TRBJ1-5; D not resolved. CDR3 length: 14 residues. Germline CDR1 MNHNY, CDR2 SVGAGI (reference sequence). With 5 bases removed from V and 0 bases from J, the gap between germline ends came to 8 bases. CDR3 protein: CASSLGLSNQPQHF. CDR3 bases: TGTGCCAGCAGTCTGGGCCTTAGCAATCAGCCCCAGCATTTT.

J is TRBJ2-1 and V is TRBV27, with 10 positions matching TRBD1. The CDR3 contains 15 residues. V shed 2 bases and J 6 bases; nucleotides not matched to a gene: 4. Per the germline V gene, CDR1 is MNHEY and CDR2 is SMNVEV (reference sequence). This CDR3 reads CASSLPGQGINEQFF. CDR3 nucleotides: TGTGCCAGCAGTTTACCGGGACAGGGGATCAATGAGCAGTTCTTC.

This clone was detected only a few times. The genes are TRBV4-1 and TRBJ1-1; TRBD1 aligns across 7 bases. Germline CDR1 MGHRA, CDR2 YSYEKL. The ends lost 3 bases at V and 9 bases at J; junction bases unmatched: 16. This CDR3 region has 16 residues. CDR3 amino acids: CASSQMPGQLTYQAFF. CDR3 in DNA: TGCGCCAGCAGCCAGATGCCGGGACAGCTAACTTATCAAGCTTTCTTT.

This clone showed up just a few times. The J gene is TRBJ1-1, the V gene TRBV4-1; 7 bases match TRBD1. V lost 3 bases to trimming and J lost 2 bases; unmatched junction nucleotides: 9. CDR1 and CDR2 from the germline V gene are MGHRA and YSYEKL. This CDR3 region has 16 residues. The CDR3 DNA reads TGCGCCAGCAGCCAGACCCCGGGACAGCCAAACACTGAAGCTTTCTTT. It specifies CASSQTPGQPNTEAFF.

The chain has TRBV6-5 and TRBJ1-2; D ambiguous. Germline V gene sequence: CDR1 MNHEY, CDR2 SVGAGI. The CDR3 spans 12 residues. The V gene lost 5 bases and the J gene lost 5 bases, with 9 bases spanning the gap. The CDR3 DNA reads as TGTGCCAGCAGTCCACAGCCGTATGGCTACACCTTC. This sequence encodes CASSPQPYGYTF.

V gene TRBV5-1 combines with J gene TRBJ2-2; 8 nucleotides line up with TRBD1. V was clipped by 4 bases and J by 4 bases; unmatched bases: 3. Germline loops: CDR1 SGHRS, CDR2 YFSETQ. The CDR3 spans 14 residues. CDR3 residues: CASSKTGVTGELFF. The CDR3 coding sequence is TGCGCCAGCAGCAAGACAGGGGTCACCGGGGAGCTGTTTTTT.

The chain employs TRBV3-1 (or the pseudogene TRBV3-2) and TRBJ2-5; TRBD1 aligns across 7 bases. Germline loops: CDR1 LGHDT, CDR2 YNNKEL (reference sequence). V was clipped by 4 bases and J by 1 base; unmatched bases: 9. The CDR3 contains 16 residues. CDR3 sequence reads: CASSLQGQTSQETQYF. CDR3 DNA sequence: TGTGCCAGCAGCCTACAGGGGCAAACCTCCCAAGAGACCCAGTACTTC.